This T cell receptor (beta chain) was found in a study of blood T cell repertoires in COVID-19. V was shortened by 3 bases and J by 7 bases, with 10 bases between the two germline ends. The germline CDR1 and CDR2 sequences are LGHNA and YSLEER. The CDR3 is made up of 13 amino acids. Per the authors' pipeline: The authors estimated nucleated cell counts from reference gene primer amplification. Some clones are missing from TCRdb's copy, which holds only in-frame ones; the method was immunoSEQ multiplex PCR. V and J calls and clone size follow that table, whereas D and trimming were derived from the DNA. The table has 250,000 or so clones, roughly 85% seen once; the top ten hold under 7%. This study enrolled people aged roughly 18 to 89 from about 26 US geographic areas.

The sequence derives from a woman between 50 and 59 years old who had been exposed to COVID-19. Sequenced input: PBMCs or T cells enriched from blood (not recorded which). The genes are TRBV4-3 and TRBJ2-1; D call uncertain. CDR3 protein: CASSHLRSNEQFF. CDR3 DNA sequence: TGCGCCAGCAGCCACCTGAGGTCGAATGAGCAGTTCTTC.